These 27 T cell receptor beta chains share one sample of origin, sequenced in a study of cytomegalovirus exposure and HLA in healthy donors (dated by TCRdb to the late 2010s). Libraries were prepared through the immunoSEQ multiplex PCR assay. The multiplex PCR relied on a mix of 60 forward primers for TCR Vbeta segments and 13 reverse primers for TCR Jbeta segments. The clones in this table, taken by TCRdb from immuneACCESS, are in-frame only. Not every clone is retained; where verified, under half of the shortfall comes from an unresolved V gene, and the cause of the rest is unknown. The sample table holds about 210,000 clones, of which 82% were seen once. 6% of the sample is taken by the ten largest. The sequenced material came from PBMCs. Every receptor here comes from a middle-aged man in good health and CMV-seropositive.

The V gene is TRBV4-1, the J gene TRBJ1-1, with 7 bases fitting TRBD1. Trimming took 0 bases from V and 4 from J; bases not matched to a gene: 2. Germline V gene lookup returns CDR1 MGHRA and CDR2 YSYEKL. The CDR3 spans 14 residues. The CDR3 DNA reads as TGCGCCAGCAGCCAAGAAGACAGGGCCACTGAAGCTTTCTTT. Encoded protein: CASSQEDRATEAFF.

This clone was counted between two and nine times. V usage is TRBV2 and J usage is TRBJ2-4, with 8 bases that match TRBD1. CDR3 size: 12 residues. V lost 11 bases and J lost 5; bases outside the gene matches: 5. Germline CDR1 is SNHLY and CDR2 is FYNNEI. CDR3 loop: CAGQGEENIQYF. Written as DNA, the CDR3 is TGTGCCGGACAGGGCGAAGAAAACATTCAGTACTTC.

The rearrangement joins TRBV15 to TRBJ2-1; unclear D gene. The CDR3 loop spans 14 amino acids. Germline lookup yields CDR1 LNHNV and CDR2 YYDKDF (reference sequence). V lost 0 bases to trimming and J lost 8 bases, with 11 bases between them. In DNA, the CDR3 is TGTGCCACCAGCAGAGATCTGATCAGTCATGAGCAGTTCTTC. This encodes CATSRDLISHEQFF.

This chain joins TRBV14 and TRBJ2-2; TRBD1 might be the D (5 bases). CDR1 is SGHDN, CDR2 FVKESK, per germline. This CDR3 contains 14 residues. V was pared by 6 bases and J by 3 bases, with 11 bases between. CDR3 amino acids: CASSLQGYTGELFF. In DNA form, the CDR3 reads TGTGCCAGCAGTCTTCAGGGTTACACCGGGGAGCTGTTTTTT. Complete variable domain (other parts from reference TRBV14 and TRBJ2-2): EAGVTQFPSHSVIEKGQTVTLRCDPISGHDNLYWYRRVMGKEIKFLLHFVKESKQDESGMPNNRFLAERTGGTYSTLKVQPAELEDSGVYFCASSLQGYTGELFFGEGSRLTVL.

In this sample, this clone turned up once. V gene TRBV6-6 combines with J gene TRBJ2-5; TRBD2 aligns across 8 bases. The CDR3 has 15 amino acids. With 6 bases clipped from V and 4 bases from J, the junction kept 10 bases outside the gene matches. Germline assignment: CDR1 MNHNY and CDR2 SVGAGI (reference sequence). DNA for the CDR3: TGTGCCAGCAGACCACCGGGACTAGTAGGAGAGACCCAGTACTTC. It specifies CASRPPGLVGETQYF.

The V and J genes are TRBV2 and TRBJ2-1; 9 bases are shared with TRBD2. J lost 4 bases, V lost 6 bases, and 7 bases had no gene match. In germline, CDR1 is SNHLY, CDR2 FYNNEI. This CDR3 region has 15 residues. CDR3 protein: CASSLSGRGYNEQFF. The DNA of the CDR3 is TGTGCCAGCAGCCTTAGCGGGAGAGGGTACAATGAGCAGTTCTTC. Using reference TRBV2 and TRBJ2-1 for the parts outside the CDR3, the full variable domain is EPEVTQTPSHQVTQMGQEVILRCVPISNHLYFYWYRQILGQKVEFLVSFYNNEISEKSEIFDDQFSVERPDGSNFTLKIRSTKLEDSAMYFCASSLSGRGYNEQFFGPGTRLTVL.

In this sample, this clone turned up a few times. The DNA for the CDR3 is TGTGCCAGCTCACCACCGGGAGGGCCGTACAATGAGCAGTTCTTC. Encoded protein: CASSPPGGPYNEQFF. This chain uses TRBV18 with TRBJ2-1, with 7 nucleotides matching TRBD2. Trimming at V came to 0 bases and at J to 4 bases, leaving 3 bases not matched to a gene. The CDR3 has 15 amino acids. Germline V lookup: CDR1 KGHSH, CDR2 LQKENI.

V usage is TRBV9 and J usage is TRBJ1-5; 7 nucleotides line up with TRBD1. Looked up from germline, CDR1 is SGDLS and CDR2 is YYNGEE. V gave up 4 bases and J gave up 2 bases; unmatched junction bases: 6. This CDR3 has 15 residues. DNA of the CDR3: TGTGCCAGCAGCACCTCCGGACAGGGCAATCAGCCCCAGCATTTT. Translating it yields CASSTSGQGNQPQHF. The variable domain in full, with the rest retrieved from reference TRBV9 and TRBJ1-5, is DSGVTQTPKHLITATGQRVTLRCSPRSGDLSVYWYQQSLDQGLQFLIQYYNGEERAKGNILERFSAQQFPDLHSELNLSSLELGDSALYFCASSTSGQGNQPQHFGDGTRLSIL.

The genes are TRBV30 and TRBJ1-6; no reliable D call. CDR3 length equals 13 residues. The germline gives CDR1 GTSNPN, CDR2 SVGIG (reference sequence). The V gene lost 1 base and the J gene lost 11 bases, with 12 bases spanning the gap. This CDR3 reads CAWSAQISAPLHF. CDR3 bases: TGTGCCTGGAGTGCCCAAATCAGTGCACCCCTCCACTTT.

This clone has just a few counts. This rearrangement joins TRBV15 to TRBJ1-1, with TRBD1 matching over 7 bases. The CDR3 loop spans 14 amino acids. The ends lost 4 bases at V and 5 bases at J; junction bases unmatched: 7. Germline loops: CDR1 LNHNV, CDR2 YYDKDF (reference sequence). CDR3 sequence: CATSMGRTGTEAFF. In DNA, the CDR3 is TGTGCCACCAGCATGGGTAGGACAGGAACTGAAGCTTTCTTT.

J is TRBJ1-1 and V is TRBV7-9; D perhaps matches TRBD1 (5 bases). V dropped 8 bases and J dropped 0 bases, with 25 bases sitting between them. CDR1 and CDR2 from the germline V gene are SEHNR and FQNEAQ (reference sequence). The CDR3 is 18 amino acids. CDR3 sequence reads: CASGGGGSQVIVNTEAFF. The CDR3 region has the DNA TGTGCCAGCGGGGGGGGTGGTTCCCAAGTTATAGTGAACACTGAAGCTTTCTTT.

The genes are TRBV7-8 and TRBJ2-1, with 11 bases fitting TRBD2. The CDR3 contains 14 residues. Germline CDR1 reads SGHVS; CDR2 reads FQNEAQ. Losses at the gene ends were 4 bases for V and 9 bases for J; bases not matched to a gene: 5. The CDR3 DNA reads as TGTGCCAGCAGCTCTCCGGGACTAGCGGCTGAGCAGTTCTTC. Residues: CASSSPGLAAEQFF.

As DNA, the CDR3 is TGTGCCAGCAGCGGCGGGACAGGGGGCAACTATGGCTACACCTTC. Protein product: CASSGGTGGNYGYTF. The chain employs TRBV9 and TRBJ1-2; 12 bases are a match to TRBD1. The CDR3 consists of 15 residues. Trimming cost V 3 bases and J 2 bases; bases outside gene matches: 2. CDR1 is SGDLS and CDR2 is YYNGEE in the germline V gene.

This clone was found a few times. CDR3 residues: CASSQNEETQYF. The CDR3 region has the DNA TGCGCCAGCAGCCAAAACGAGGAGACCCAGTACTTC. The J gene is TRBJ2-5, the V gene TRBV4-1, with unresolved D. CDR3 size: 12 residues. Germline CDR1 MGHRA, CDR2 YSYEKL. V lost 2 bases and J 5 bases, leaving 6 bases between the germline ends.

V and J are TRBV6-1 and TRBJ1-2, with 12 bases lining up with TRBD1. The CDR3 loop spans 14 amino acids. The germline CDR1 and CDR2 sequences are MNHNS and SASEGT. Losses at the gene ends were 6 bases for V and 4 bases for J; bases not matched to a gene: 3. DNA of the CDR3: TGTGCCAGCAGAAGGGACAGGGGGCCCTATGGCTACACCTTC. It specifies CASRRDRGPYGYTF.

This clone was counted a few times. The chain is built from TRBV29-1 and TRBJ2-1, with D possibly being TRBD2 (6 bases). The CDR3 extends over 12 amino acids. Looked up from germline, CDR1 is SQVTM and CDR2 is ANQGSEA. Between the trimmed V and J ends, which lost 7 bases and 10 bases, there was a span of 17 bases. The CDR3 coding sequence is TGCAGCGGCGGGACCGCGGCTGTAGAGCAGTTCTTC. The encoded protein is CSGGTAAVEQFF.

V usage is TRBV19 and J usage is TRBJ2-1; D possibly corresponds to TRBD2 (7 bases). Trimming removed 7 bases from V and 5 bases from J, with 18 bases in between. This CDR3 is built from 15 residues. Germline loops: CDR1 LNHDA, CDR2 SQIVND (reference sequence). CDR3 nucleotide sequence: TGTGCCAGTATTTCACGGGGGGCCTTCCACAATGAGCAGTTCTTC. Its translation: CASISRGAFHNEQFF.

V gene TRBV14 combines with J gene TRBJ2-1, with a tentative D call TRBD2 (6 bases). Germline V gene sequence: CDR1 SGHDN, CDR2 FVKESK. V lost 4 bases to trimming and J lost 8 bases, with 15 bases between them. The length of the CDR3 is 14 residues. This CDR3 reads CASSPLTSGDEQFF. The CDR3 region has the DNA TGTGCCAGCAGCCCGCTGACTAGTGGGGATGAGCAGTTCTTC.

The genes are TRBV6-6 and TRBJ1-2, with 8 bases aligning to TRBD1. The CDR3 loop spans 14 amino acids. V dropped 3 bases and J dropped 4; count of bases not matched to a gene: 4. The germline CDR1 and CDR2 sequences are MNHNY and SVGAGI (reference sequence). The CDR3 here is CASSYGQGFYGYTF. DNA for the CDR3: TGTGCCAGCAGTTATGGACAGGGCTTCTATGGCTACACCTTC.

The rearrangement links TRBV6-5 to TRBJ2-1, with 12 bases matching TRBD2. The CDR3 is 15 amino acids. Germline V gives CDR1 MNHEY, CDR2 SVGAGI. Unmatched junction bases numbered 3, after V lost 0 bases and J lost 9 bases. The CDR3 bases are TGTGCCAGCAGTTACTCGACTAGCGGGAGCGGTGAGCAGTTCTTC. As protein: CASSYSTSGSGEQFF.

This rearrangement joins TRBV5-1 to TRBJ2-1, with 7 bases matching TRBD2. Germline V CDR1 and CDR2: SGHRS, YFSETQ. CDR3 length: 15 amino acids. Trimming removed 9 bases from V and 0 bases from J; junction bases left unmatched: 9. The CDR3 region is CATTSDHLSYNEQFF. The CDR3 region has the DNA TGCGCCACTACTAGCGATCACCTCTCCTACAATGAGCAGTTCTTC.

The genes are TRBV7-9 and TRBJ1-6; D is possibly TRBD1 (6 bases). Germline CDR1 SEHNR, CDR2 FQNEAQ (reference sequence). The CDR3 is 15 residues long. Trimming removed 5 bases from V and 8 bases from J, with 16 bases in between. The CDR3 DNA is TGTGCCAGCAGCCCTCAGGGACAAATCCATTCACCCCTCCACTTT. Residues: CASSPQGQIHSPLHF.

This chain uses TRBV7-3 with TRBJ2-1; 11 nucleotides align to TRBD2. CDR3 length: 15 residues. Per germline, CDR1 SGHTA and CDR2 FQGTGA. The junction had 4 bases not matched to a gene; V was cut back by 5 bases and J by 4 bases. The CDR3 DNA reads TGTGCCAGCAGCCTGGGACTAGCGGTATACAATGAGCAGTTCTTC. Protein sequence: CASSLGLAVYNEQFF.

In the case of this clone: Other DNA sequences in the same sample also yield this CDR3. The rearrangement uses TRBV19 and TRBJ1-1; TRBD1 aligns across 7 bases. Trimming took 1 base from V and 5 from J; bases not matched to a gene: 1. The CDR3 is 13 amino acids. CDR1 is LNHDA and CDR2 is SQIVND in the germline V gene (reference sequence). As DNA, the CDR3 is TGTGCCAGTAGTATAGTACAGGGGACTGAAGCTTTCTTT. This codes for CASSIVQGTEAFF.

The chain carries TRBV4-1 and TRBJ1-1, with 10 bases that match TRBD1. Germline-derived CDR1 and CDR2 are MGHRA and YSYEKL. This CDR3 spans 17 amino acids. The ends lost 4 bases at V and 3 bases at J; junction bases unmatched: 11. This CDR3 reads CASSPTSGTGVDTEAFF. Written as DNA, the CDR3 is TGCGCCAGCAGCCCGACATCCGGGACAGGGGTAGACACTGAAGCTTTCTTT.

A word on this clone: Relative to the germline gene, one junction end is altered; a read error may explain this. Here the CDR3 reads CASSFGTTEVF. CDR3 nucleotide sequence: TGCGCCAGCAGCTTTGGGACTACCGAGGTCTTC. J is TRBJ2-1 and V is TRBV5-1, with 7 bases matching TRBD2. The CDR3 extends over 11 amino acids. CDR1 is SGHRS and CDR2 is YFSETQ in the germline V gene.

The CDR3 DNA is TGTGCCAGCAGACTAGCGGGAGGGAGAACAGATACGCAGTATTTT. Protein sequence: CASRLAGGRTDTQYF. V is TRBV27 and J is TRBJ2-3; 13 nucleotides agree with TRBD2. The CDR3 contains 15 residues. Germline lookup yields CDR1 MNHEY and CDR2 SMNVEV (reference sequence). V shed 6 bases and J 3 bases; nucleotides not matched to a gene: 3.